Listed below are T cell receptor beta chains from one sample, sequenced in a study of cytomegalovirus exposure and HLA in healthy donors. Clones were read by immunoSEQ multiplex PCR, and TCRdb kept only the in-frame ones, dropping some. Among a few hundred thousand clones listed, under 80% were seen once. Sequenced sample: PBMCs. These receptors all stem from a woman aged 25 to 39 in good health and CMV-seronegative. CDR3s include the opening cysteine and the closing phenylalanine or tryptophan. The order of the fields is clone size, J gene, V gene, D gene, CDR3 protein, CDR3 DNA. D genes are given only for firm matches. A row's size may be missing; if present it is once, few, many or a size class.

NA	TRBJ2-4	TRBV14	NA	CASSQAVGVSVLNNIQYF	TGTGCCAGCAGCCAAGCAGTAGGGGTCTCGGTGTTGAATAACATTCAGTACTTC
NA	TRBJ1-2	TRBV30	TRBD1	CASRQGEYDGYTF	TGTGCCTCCAGGCAGGGGGAGTACGATGGCTACACCTTC
NA	TRBJ2-3	TRBV7-3	NA	CASSPGQSTDTQYF	TGTGCCAGCAGCCCCGGACAATCCACAGATACGCAGTATTTT
NA	TRBJ2-1	TRBV19	TRBD2	CASRRTSGGHSYNEQFF	TGTGCCAGTAGGAGGACTAGCGGGGGCCACTCCTACAATGAGCAGTTCTTC
once	TRBJ1-2	TRBV6-1	NA	CASSDSRGGYTF	TGTGCCAGCAGTGATAGTCGGGGTGGCTACACCTTC
NA	TRBJ2-1	TRBV29-1	NA	CSASGRGSYNEQFF	TGCAGCGCCTCCGGCCGGGGATCCTACAATGAGCAGTTCTTC
NA	TRBJ2-2	TRBV9	NA	CASSMTTANTGELFF	TGTGCCAGCAGCATGACAACCGCGAACACCGGGGAGCTGTTTTTT
NA	TRBJ1-6	TRBV6-5	TRBD1	CASKLGQGFNSPLHF	TGTGCCAGCAAACTAGGACAGGGATTTAATTCACCCCTCCACTTT
NA	TRBJ1-1	TRBV29-1	TRBD1	CSVRPGTANTEAFF	TGCAGCGTTCGACCCGGGACAGCAAACACTGAAGCTTTCTTT
NA	TRBJ2-1	TRBV7-2	TRBD2	CASSVAGGQEQFF	TGTGCCAGCAGCGTAGCGGGGGGGCAAGAGCAGTTCTTC
few	TRBJ2-3	TRBV6-6	NA	CASRKSGSTDTQYF	TGTGCCAGCAGGAAGAGCGGAAGCACAGATACGCAGTATTTT
few	TRBJ1-2	TRBV18	NA	CASSPDSLYGYTF	TGTGCCAGCTCACCAGACAGTTTGTATGGCTACACCTTC
once	TRBJ2-5	TRBV9	NA	CASSVDALGETQYF	TGTGCCAGCAGCGTAGATGCCCTAGGAGAGACCCAGTACTTC
NA	TRBJ1-1	TRBV6-5	NA	CASTRERDTEAFF	TGTGCCAGCACGAGGGAGCGGGACACTGAAGCTTTCTTT
NA	TRBJ2-7	TRBV4-2	TRBD1	CASSQSGTGVYEQYF	TGTGCCAGCAGCCAGTCCGGGACAGGGGTCTACGAGCAGTACTTC
NA	TRBJ2-3	TRBV5-5	NA	CASSLSTDTQYF	TGTGCCAGCAGCTTGTCTACAGATACGCAGTATTTT
NA	TRBJ2-6	TRBV7-9	NA	CASSLPPAISSGANVLTF	TGTGCCAGCAGCTTGCCCCCAGCGATTAGCTCTGGGGCCAACGTCCTGACTTTC
NA	TRBJ1-1	TRBV15	NA	CATSSRQRYTEAFF	TGTGCCACCAGCAGCCGACAGCGCTACACTGAAGCTTTCTTT
few	TRBJ1-1	TRBV6-1	NA	CASRLNTEAFF	TGTGCCAGCAGGCTAAACACTGAAGCTTTCTTT
NA	TRBJ1-1	TRBV9	NA	CASSAKPGAGTEAFF	TGTGCCAGCAGCGCCAAACCAGGGGCAGGCACTGAAGCTTTCTTT
few	TRBJ2-3	TRBV18	NA	CASSPVDTQYF	TGTGCCAGCTCACCCGTAGATACGCAGTATTTT
NA	TRBJ1-1	TRBV29-1	NA	CSALRGGGNGAFF	TGCAGCGCCCTGAGGGGGGGTGGAAATGGAGCTTTCTTT
once	TRBJ2-2	TRBV7-9	TRBD2	CASSLSASGSYTGELFF	TGTGCCAGCAGCTTATCGGCTAGCGGGAGCTACACCGGGGAGCTGTTTTTT
few	TRBJ1-1	TRBV6-6	NA	CASSYSRKNTEAFF	TGTGCCAGCAGTTACTCCAGAAAGAACACTGAAGCTTTCTTT
NA	TRBJ2-4	TRBV5-1	NA	CASSSRERTRGIQYF	TGCGCCAGCAGCTCCCGGGAGCGTACCCGGGGGATTCAGTACTTC
few	TRBJ2-1	TRBV6-5	NA	CASSRPRNEQFF	TGTGCCAGCAGTCGCCCCAGAAATGAGCAGTTCTTC
NA	TRBJ1-1	TRBV30	NA	CAWSVQGATEAFF	TGTGCCTGGAGTGTACAAGGGGCCACTGAAGCTTTCTTT
NA	TRBJ2-5	TRBV27	TRBD1	CASSLGTGQETQYF	TGCGCCAGCAGTCTTGGGACAGGGCAAGAGACCCAGTACTTC
NA	TRBJ2-2	TRBV2	NA	CASSEAYRTENTGELFF	TGTGCCAGCAGTGAAGCGTACAGGACGGAGAACACCGGGGAGCTGTTTTTT
few	TRBJ2-1	TRBV30	NA	CAWSLITGTPYNEQFF	TGTGCCTGGAGTCTGATAACGGGGACTCCCTACAATGAGCAGTTCTTC
once	TRBJ2-1	TRBV5-4	TRBD1	CASSLDRGPPYNEQFF	TGTGCCAGCAGCTTGGACAGGGGGCCCCCCTACAATGAGCAGTTCTTC
NA	TRBJ1-2	TRBV5-1	TRBD1	CASSPDRGPSYGYTF	TGCGCCAGCAGTCCGGACAGGGGGCCTTCCTATGGCTACACCTTC
NA	TRBJ2-1	TRBV5-1	NA	CASSLAGGPENEQFF	TGCGCCAGCAGCTTGGCCGGGGGGCCGGAGAATGAGCAGTTCTTC
once	TRBJ1-2	TRBV2	NA	CASSDFSGSGGYTF	TGTGCCAGCAGTGATTTTTCCGGGTCGGGGGGCTACACCTTC
NA	TRBJ1-2	TRBV7-9	NA	CASSLEWSLGYTF	TGTGCCAGCAGCTTAGAGTGGAGCCTTGGCTACACCTTC
NA	TRBJ2-1	TRBV7-2	TRBD2	CASTLENGGLAGVYNEQFF	TGTGCCAGCACCTTAGAGAATGGGGGACTAGCGGGGGTATACAATGAGCAGTTCTTC
NA	TRBJ1-5	TRBV19	NA	CASMRTVSNQPQHF	TGTGCCAGTATGCGCACAGTTAGCAATCAGCCCCAGCATTTT
NA	TRBJ1-2	TRBV28	NA	CASTSGTWGGYTF	TGTGCCAGCACCTCCGGGACTTGGGGCGGCTACACCTTC
NA	TRBJ2-1	TRBV29-1	TRBD2	CSVGRTSGRPGNEQFF	TGCAGCGTTGGACGGACTAGCGGGAGGCCAGGCAATGAGCAGTTCTTC
NA	TRBJ2-2	TRBV19	NA	CASSIGSNGELFF	TGTGCCAGTAGTATAGGTTCCAATGGGGAGCTGTTTTTT
NA	TRBJ1-1	TRBV6-5	NA	CASSPQGGHTEAFF	TGTGCCAGCAGTCCACAGGGTGGCCACACTGAAGCTTTCTTT
NA	TRBJ2-5	TRBV11-2	TRBD1	CASSLGTGRQETQYF	TGTGCCAGCAGCTTAGGGACAGGGCGCCAAGAGACCCAGTACTTC
NA	TRBJ1-2	TRBV11-3	TRBD1	CASSSGQGNYGYTF	TGTGCCAGCAGCTCCGGACAGGGCAACTATGGCTACACCTTC
NA	TRBJ2-7	TRBV5-1	TRBD2	CASSLGEREFYEQYF	TGCGCCAGCAGCTTGGGGGAGCGGGAGTTTTACGAGCAGTACTTC
NA	TRBJ1-1	TRBV19	TRBD1	CASSSWDREDLAFF	TGTGCCAGTAGTAGTTGGGACAGGGAGGATTTGGCTTTCTTT
NA	TRBJ2-1	TRBV4-2	TRBD2	CASSQPLSGGKFLGNEQFF	TGTGCCAGCAGCCAACCCCTGTCGGGGGGGAAATTTTTGGGCAATGAGCAGTTCTTC
NA	TRBJ2-1	TRBV7-3	TRBD2	CASSSRGAGAVEQFF	TGTGCCAGCAGCTCCCGGGGAGCGGGAGCCGTTGAGCAGTTCTTC
NA	TRBJ1-1	TRBV30	NA	CAWSGGRREAFF	TGTGCCTGGAGTGGAGGGCGGCGTGAAGCTTTCTTT
few	TRBJ1-1	TRBV2	NA	CASSESGDTEAFF	TGTGCCAGCAGTGAATCAGGGGACACTGAAGCTTTCTTT
NA	TRBJ1-1	TRBV5-8	NA	CASSLMGATNTEAFF	TGTGCCAGCAGCTTAATGGGGGCCACGAACACTGAAGCTTTCTTT
NA	TRBJ2-7	TRBV4-2	NA	CASSQSALRDTYEQYF	TGTGCCAGCAGCCAGTCAGCCTTGCGTGACACCTACGAGCAGTACTTC
NA	TRBJ2-3	TRBV4-1	TRBD2	CASSRLLAGESDTQYF	TGTGCCAGCAGCCGGCTGTTAGCGGGAGAATCAGATACGCAGTATTTT
NA	TRBJ1-2	TRBV7-9	TRBD1	CASSLETGRRPGGYGYTF	TGTGCCAGCAGCTTAGAAACAGGGAGGCGTCCAGGGGGGTATGGCTACACCTTC
NA	TRBJ1-1	TRBV7-8	NA	CASSLANSDTEAFF	TGTGCCAGCAGCTTAGCTAACTCGGACACTGAAGCTTTCTTT
NA	TRBJ1-1	TRBV27	TRBD1	CASSTRGPGTEAFF	TGTGCCAGCAGTACTAGGGGGCCAGGCACTGAAGCTTTCTTT
few	TRBJ2-5	TRBV19	TRBD2	CASSIGATSGRRWETQYF	TGTGCCAGTAGTATCGGGGCGACTAGCGGGAGACGGTGGGAGACCCAGTACTTC
NA	TRBJ2-2	TRBV5-1	TRBD2	CASISGGTGELFF	TGCGCCAGTATTAGCGGGGGGACCGGGGAGCTGTTTTTT